This entry is about one T cell receptor (beta chain). Its antigen is still unknown. The PCR used 60 Vbeta and 13 Jbeta primers. The data were produced by immunoSEQ multiplex PCR, yet TCRdb's version contains in-frame clones alone and is incomplete. The data show about 130,000 clones, around 86% seen once. These data belong to a study of cytomegalovirus exposure and HLA in healthy donors. V was trimmed by 6 bases and J by 0 bases, leaving 8 bases between them. CDR1 and CDR2 from the germline V gene are MNHEY and SVGAGI. There are 13 residues in the CDR3. Study observations and caveats: Judged likely to be a sequencing artifact was a cluster of highly shared sequence variants. Confirmation was obtained in vitro that a few CMV-associated chains are specific for CMV antigens.

The chain has TRBV6-5 and TRBJ1-1; maybe TRBD1 (5 bases). Material for sequencing was PBMCs. The receptor comes from a man aged 18-30 years in good health and CMV-seronegative. Written as DNA, the CDR3 is TGTGCCAGCAGCTCGACAGTGAACACTGAAGCTTTCTTT. Protein sequence: CASSSTVNTEAFF.